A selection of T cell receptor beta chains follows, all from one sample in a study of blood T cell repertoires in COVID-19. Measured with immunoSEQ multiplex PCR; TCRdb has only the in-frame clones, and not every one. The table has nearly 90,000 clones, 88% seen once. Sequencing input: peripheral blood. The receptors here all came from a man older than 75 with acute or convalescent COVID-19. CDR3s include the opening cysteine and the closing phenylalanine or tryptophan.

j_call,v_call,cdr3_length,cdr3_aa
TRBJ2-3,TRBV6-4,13,CASSDSGRGTQYF
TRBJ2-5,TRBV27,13,CASSFRGLGTQYF
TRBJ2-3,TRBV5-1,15,CASSSGGGAADTQYF
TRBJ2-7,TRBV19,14,CASSRGGLVYEQYF
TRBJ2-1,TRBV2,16,CASSVTSGRTYNEQFF
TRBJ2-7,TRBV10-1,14,CASSESEGAYEQYF
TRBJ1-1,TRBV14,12,CASSRQYTEAFF
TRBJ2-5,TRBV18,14,CASSEQTGPETQYF
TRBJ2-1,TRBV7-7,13,CASSLAEKNEQFF
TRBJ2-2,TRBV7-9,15,CASRPGQGAGGELFF
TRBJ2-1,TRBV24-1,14,CATSFSGTYNEQFF
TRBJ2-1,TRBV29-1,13,CSVESDSYNEQFF
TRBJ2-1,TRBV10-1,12,CASSDIDNEQFF
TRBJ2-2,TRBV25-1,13,CASTPGLTGELFF
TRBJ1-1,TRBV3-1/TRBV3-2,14,CASSQVQGATEAFF
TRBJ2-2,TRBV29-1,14,CSVDADRNTGELFF
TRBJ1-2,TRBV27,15,CASRTNRAGNYGYTF
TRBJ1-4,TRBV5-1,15,CASSYGTGDNEKLFF
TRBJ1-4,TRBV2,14,CASGVQGAREKLFF
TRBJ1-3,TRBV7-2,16,CASSFQTGISGNTIYF
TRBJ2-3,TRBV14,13,CASSQDLRDTQYF
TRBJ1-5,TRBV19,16,CASSTTRDSYNQPQHF
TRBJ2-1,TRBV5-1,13,CASSSAGANEQFF
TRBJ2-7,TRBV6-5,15,CASSYSSQGSYEQYF
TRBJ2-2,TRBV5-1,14,CASSQGQGAGELFF
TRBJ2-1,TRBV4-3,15,CASSQGQGAYNEQFF
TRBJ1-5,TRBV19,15,CASSIRQGGYQPQHF
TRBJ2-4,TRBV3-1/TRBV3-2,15,CASSYLLLAKNIQYF
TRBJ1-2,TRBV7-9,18,CASSFNYPGQGERNGYTF
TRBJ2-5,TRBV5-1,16,CASSQTGGSLQETQYF
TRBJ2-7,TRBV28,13,CASLRGSSYEQYF
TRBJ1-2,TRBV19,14,CASSITGRNYGYTF
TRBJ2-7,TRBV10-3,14,CAISESDTAYEQYF
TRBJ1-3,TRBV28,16,CASSGISGDAGNTIYF
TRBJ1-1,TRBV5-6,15,CASSSPGSGYTEAFF
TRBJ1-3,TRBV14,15,CASSRQGTAGNTIYF
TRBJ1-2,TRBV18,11,CASSPSEGYTF
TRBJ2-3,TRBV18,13,CASSLQGIDTQYF
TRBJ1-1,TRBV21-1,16,CASSRGTGLTNTEAFF
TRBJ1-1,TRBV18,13,CASLVSRTVEAFF
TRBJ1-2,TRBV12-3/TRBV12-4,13,CASSLTGKDGYTF
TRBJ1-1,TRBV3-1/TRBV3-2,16,CASSQDYGRGFTEAFF
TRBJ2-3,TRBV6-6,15,CASSYNSGGASTQYF
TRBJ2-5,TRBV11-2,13,CASSWTGAETQYF
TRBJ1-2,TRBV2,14,CASSGDRGVYGYTF
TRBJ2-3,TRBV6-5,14,CASSQTGGPDTQYF
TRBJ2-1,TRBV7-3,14,CASSLTGAYNEQFF